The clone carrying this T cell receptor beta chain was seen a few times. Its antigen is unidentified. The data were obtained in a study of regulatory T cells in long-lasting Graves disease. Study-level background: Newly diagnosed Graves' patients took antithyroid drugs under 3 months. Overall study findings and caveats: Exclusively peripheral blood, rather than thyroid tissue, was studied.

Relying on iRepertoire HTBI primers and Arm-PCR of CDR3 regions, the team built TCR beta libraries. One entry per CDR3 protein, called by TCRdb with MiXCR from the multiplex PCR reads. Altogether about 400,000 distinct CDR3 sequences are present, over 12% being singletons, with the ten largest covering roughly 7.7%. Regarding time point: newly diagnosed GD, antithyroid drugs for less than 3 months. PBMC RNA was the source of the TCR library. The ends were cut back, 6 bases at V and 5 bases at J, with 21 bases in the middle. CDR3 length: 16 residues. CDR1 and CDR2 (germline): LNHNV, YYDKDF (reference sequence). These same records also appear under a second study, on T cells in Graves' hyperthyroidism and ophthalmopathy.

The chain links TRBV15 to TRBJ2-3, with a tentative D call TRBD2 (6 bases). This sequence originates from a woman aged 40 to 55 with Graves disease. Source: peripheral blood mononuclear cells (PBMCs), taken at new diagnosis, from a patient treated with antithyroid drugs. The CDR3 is CATSQVAQRRGDTQYF. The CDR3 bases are TGTGCCACCAGTCAAGTCGCCCAGCGGAGGGGAGATACGCAGTATTTT.